The present entry profiles one TCR beta chain with its context. It lacks a known antigen. Within one base of it there is no much larger clone, and no base qualities were kept. These data come from a study of T cells in Graves' hyperthyroidism and ophthalmopathy (dated by TCRdb to the late 2010s). In the study overall: Peripheral blood samples were taken at initial diagnosis, before any treatment was given. The paper describes TCR Vbeta CDR3 sequencing of some 130 peripheral blood samples, made up of under 50 ophthalmopathy patients, some 80 hyperthyroidism patients and about 17 progressor patients. The study also compared thyroid tissue and blood T-cell repertoires from over 5 Graves' hyperthyroidism patients. The 90 to 100 discovery patients were randomly divided into training and test sets at a 7:3 ratio. Following sampling, methimazole starting at 30 mg daily was given to hyperthyroidism patients, and high-dose intravenous methylprednisolone was given to ophthalmopathy patients. Whether ophthalmopathy could be predicted prospectively was tested in an independent validation cohort made up of fewer than 20 hyperthyroidism patients plus 17 patients who later progressed to ophthalmopathy. A discovery cohort of roughly 96 patients, roughly 40 with Graves' ophthalmopathy and 57 with stable Graves' hyperthyroidism, was used to find distinguishing TCR V-J signatures.

A patient counted as having stable Graves' hyperthyroidism if no progression to ophthalmopathy occurred over 18 months of follow-up. The hyperthyroidism patients were between 18 and 65 years old and newly diagnosed, with a disease duration of less than 2 months. Patients with uncontrolled infections, other autoimmune diseases, pregnancy or lactation were excluded. Diagnoses were based on clinical symptoms, serum thyroxine and TRAb, thyroid ultrasound and orbital computed tomography. Ficoll-Paque density gradient centrifugation was used to isolate PBMCs from approximately 10 ml of fresh peripheral blood. Trizol reagent was used to extract total RNA, and RNA quality was then checked on an Agilent 2100 Bioanalyzer. The germline V gene specifies SNHLY as CDR1 and FYNNEI as CDR2. Germline trimming amounts to 6 bases on V and 11 bases on J, with 12 as the count of junction bases outside the gene matches. Inclusive of the bounding cysteine and phenylalanine, the CDR3 is 14 residues long. The DNA shown is the 42-base CDR3, in frame from base 1.

The paper as a whole reports these results and caveats: In cross-validation, a model built on a 13 V-J signature told ophthalmopathy apart from stable hyperthyroidism with under 90% sensitivity and about 81% specificity, and in testing the same model reached 80%/75%. Blood samples also contained most of the expanded thyroid clonotypes (frequency above 0.001), which suggests that blood repertoires may reflect thyroid immune responses. Sample size was not statistically predetermined, and blinding of investigators to group allocation was not performed. During validation, the model predicted progression to ophthalmopathy a median of around 6 months ahead of onset, with almost 71% sensitivity and 72.22% specificity.

The TCR beta CDR3 regions were amplified from the RNA transcripts. The TCR CDR3 was subjected to a first round of RT-PCR using the HTBI primer set and the Qiagen OneStep RT-PCR kit. A second multiplex PCR round built the libraries, followed by size selection and purification. The libraries were sequenced on an Illumina HiSeq2000 using paired-end 100 bp reads. In the authors' own workflow: Raw data were processed with SOAPnuke, discarding reads with adapters, uncalled bases, mean Phred below 15, or no exact constant-primer or identifier match. High-quality paired reads were merged with COPE v1.2.5, and unique nucleotide sequences were defined as clonotypes. MiTCR v1.1 was used to align clonotypes to the IMGT TRBV, TRBD and TRBJ reference segments. Analysis was restricted to V-J combinations with a frequency above 0.0001, which covered roughly 99% of repertoires. A TCS score was defined as the ratio between F50 (clonal expansion) and ExV (chaos), using BLOSUM62-based TCRdist between CDR3 peptides within each V-J. Welch's t-statistics and random forest reduced 500 to 550 V-J features to about 12, which were used in a naive Bayes classifier (R e1071). TCRdb ran its own pipeline on the public reads, namely fastp trimming at Q25 and MiXCR clone calling, and kept in-frame beta chains. Rows with one shared CDR3 protein collapse into an entry with the most common genes and DNA. TCRdb, not the original authors, processed these V and J calls. This sample lists about 210,000 distinct CDR3 sequences; approximately 20% were detected once. Of the sample, just under 45% is held by the ten largest clones.

The receptor's source is a man aged 35 to 55 with Graves' hyperthyroidism. Source material: blood. The V and J genes are TRBV2 and TRBJ1-5, and TRBD1 aligns with 8 junction nucleotides. The DNA sequence follows: TGTGCCAGCAGAAATTCGACAGGGGCCCGGTCCCAGCATTTT. Translated, this gives CASRNSTGARSQHF.